The present T cell receptor beta chain was sequenced within a study of a mutant IDH1 vaccine in newly diagnosed glioma. Across the study: Of treated patients, around 62% were men and about 40% women, averaging around 39 years. Most had both radiotherapy and temozolomide beforehand; others had only one.

TCRdb's table, derived via immunoSEQ multiplex PCR, lists solely in-frame clones and lacks some. The top ten clones hold about 5.2% of a sample with 70,000 to 100,000 clones, approximately 80% of them seen once. Study outcomes and limitations: Overall, about 93% of patients had vaccine-induced immune responses. With respect to changes in top peripheral T cell clonotypes, pseudoprogression seemed unrelated.

Time point given: baseline, week 1 (first vaccination visit). Treatment defined: pre-vaccination baseline after standard-of-care therapy. A remark on this clone: Antigen unknown.

Germline CDR1 reads PRHDT; CDR2 reads FYEKMQ (reference sequence). The CDR3 covers 19 residues. V dropped 6 bases and J dropped 4 bases, with 30 bases sitting between them. This chain connects TRBV13 to TRBJ1-1; D gene ambiguous. The sequence came from a man between 35 and 55 years old with glioma. Some clones in this sample may be carry-over from other donors' samples. The sample consisted of PBMCs, taken from a glioma patient treated with radiotherapy, temozolomide or both. This CDR3 reads CASSLGWEGSGSLGTEAFF. CDR3 DNA sequence: TGTGCCAGCAGTCTAGGCTGGGAAGGGTCTGGATCACTCGGCACTGAAGCTTTCTTT.